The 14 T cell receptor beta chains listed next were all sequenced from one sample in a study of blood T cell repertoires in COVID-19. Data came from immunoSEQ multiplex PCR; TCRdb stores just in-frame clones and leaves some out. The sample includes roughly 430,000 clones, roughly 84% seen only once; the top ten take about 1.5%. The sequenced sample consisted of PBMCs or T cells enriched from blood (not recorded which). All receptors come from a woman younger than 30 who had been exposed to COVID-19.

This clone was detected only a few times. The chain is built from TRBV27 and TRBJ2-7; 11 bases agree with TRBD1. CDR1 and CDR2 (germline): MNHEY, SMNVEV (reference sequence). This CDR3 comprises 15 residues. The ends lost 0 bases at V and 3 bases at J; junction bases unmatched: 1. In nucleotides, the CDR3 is TGTGCCAGCAGTTTATCAGGGACAGGGGGCTACGAGCAGTACTTC. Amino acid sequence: CASSLSGTGGYEQYF.

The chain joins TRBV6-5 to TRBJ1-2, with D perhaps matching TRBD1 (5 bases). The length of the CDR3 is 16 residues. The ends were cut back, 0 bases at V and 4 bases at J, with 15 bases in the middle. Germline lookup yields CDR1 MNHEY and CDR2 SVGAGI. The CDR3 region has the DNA TGTGCCAGCAGTTACTCGTCCAGGGTTAGGAGCTATGGCTACACCTTC. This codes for CASSYSSRVRSYGYTF.

The CDR3 protein is CASSSPPGGELFF. As DNA, the CDR3 is TGTGCCAGCAGCTCGCCACCCGGGGGGGAGCTGTTTTTT. The chain has TRBV7-2 and TRBJ2-2; D gene uncertain. Germline CDR1 and CDR2: SGHTA and FQGNSA. The CDR3 is 13 residues long. The V gene lost 4 bases and the J gene lost 8 bases, with 11 bases spanning the gap.

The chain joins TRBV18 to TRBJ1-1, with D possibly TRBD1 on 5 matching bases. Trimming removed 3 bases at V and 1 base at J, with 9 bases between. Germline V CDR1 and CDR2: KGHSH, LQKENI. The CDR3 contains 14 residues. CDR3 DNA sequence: TGTGCCAGCTCACCTGCGGGGCAGAACACTGAAGCTTTCTTT. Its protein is CASSPAGQNTEAFF.

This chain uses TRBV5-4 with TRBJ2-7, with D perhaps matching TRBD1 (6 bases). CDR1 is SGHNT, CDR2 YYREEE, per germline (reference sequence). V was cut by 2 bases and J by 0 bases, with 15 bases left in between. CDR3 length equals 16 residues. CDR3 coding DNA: TGTGCCAGCAGCTTAAACTTAGCAGGGGCCTCCTACGAGCAGTACTTC. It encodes CASSLNLAGASYEQYF.

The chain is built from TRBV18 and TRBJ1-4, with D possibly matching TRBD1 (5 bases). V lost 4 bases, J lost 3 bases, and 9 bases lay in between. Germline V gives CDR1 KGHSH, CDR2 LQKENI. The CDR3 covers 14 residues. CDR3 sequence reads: CASSHRDSNEKLFF. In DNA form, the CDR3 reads TGTGCCAGCTCACACCGGGACTCTAATGAAAAACTGTTTTTT.

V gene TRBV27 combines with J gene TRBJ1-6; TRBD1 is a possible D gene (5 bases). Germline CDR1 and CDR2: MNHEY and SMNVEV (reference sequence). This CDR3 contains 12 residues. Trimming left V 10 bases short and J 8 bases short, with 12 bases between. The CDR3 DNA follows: TGTGCCACCCGACGGGGGGATTCACCCCTCCACTTT. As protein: CATRRGDSPLHF.

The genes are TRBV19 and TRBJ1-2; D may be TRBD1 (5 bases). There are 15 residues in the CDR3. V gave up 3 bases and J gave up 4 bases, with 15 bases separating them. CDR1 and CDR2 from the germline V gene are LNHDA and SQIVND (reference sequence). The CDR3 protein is CASSIQGLGGYGYTF. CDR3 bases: TGTGCCAGTAGTATCCAGGGACTTGGAGGCTATGGCTACACCTTC.

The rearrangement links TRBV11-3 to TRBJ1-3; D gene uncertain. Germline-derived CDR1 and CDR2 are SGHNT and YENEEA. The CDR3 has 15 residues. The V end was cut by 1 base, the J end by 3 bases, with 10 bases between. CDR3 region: CASSLGAGFGNTIYF. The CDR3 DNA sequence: TGTGCCAGCAGCTTAGGTGCGGGATTTGGAAACACCATATATTTT.

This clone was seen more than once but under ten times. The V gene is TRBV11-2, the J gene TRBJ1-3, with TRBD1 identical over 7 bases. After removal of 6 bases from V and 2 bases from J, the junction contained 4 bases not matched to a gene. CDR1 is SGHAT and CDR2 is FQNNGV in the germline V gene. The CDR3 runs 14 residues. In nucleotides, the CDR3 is TGTGCCAGCAGAACAGACAGGGCTGGAAACACCATATATTTT. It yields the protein CASRTDRAGNTIYF.

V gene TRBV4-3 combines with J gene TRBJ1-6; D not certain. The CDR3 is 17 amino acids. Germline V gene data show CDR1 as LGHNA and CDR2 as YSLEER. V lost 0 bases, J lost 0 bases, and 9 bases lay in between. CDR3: CASSQDLESSYNSPLHF. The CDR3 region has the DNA TGCGCCAGCAGCCAAGATCTGGAGAGCTCCTATAATTCACCCCTCCACTTT.

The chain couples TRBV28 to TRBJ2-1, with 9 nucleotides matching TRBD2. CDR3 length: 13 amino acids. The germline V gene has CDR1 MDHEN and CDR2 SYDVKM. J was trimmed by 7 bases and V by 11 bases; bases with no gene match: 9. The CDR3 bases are TGTGCCTCCGCGGGGGGGTGGAAGAATGAGCAGTTCTTC. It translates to CASAGGWKNEQFF.

CDR3 sequence reads: CASSDPGLVNTEAFF. CDR3 DNA sequence: TGTGCCAGCAGTGACCCGGGACTTGTGAACACTGAAGCTTTCTTT. The genes are TRBV2 and TRBJ1-1, with D possibly TRBD1 on 5 matching bases. CDR3 length equals 15 residues. Per germline, CDR1 SNHLY and CDR2 FYNNEI. The V and J ends lost 3 bases and 0 bases respectively, with 11 bases between them.

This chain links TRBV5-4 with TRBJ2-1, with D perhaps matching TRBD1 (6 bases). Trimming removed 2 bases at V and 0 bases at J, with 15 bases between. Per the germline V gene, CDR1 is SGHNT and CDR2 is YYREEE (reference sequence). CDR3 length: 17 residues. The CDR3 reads CASSFYLDSYSYNEQFF. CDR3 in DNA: TGTGCCAGCAGCTTCTACCTGGACAGCTACTCCTACAATGAGCAGTTCTTC.